Below are 15 T cell receptor beta chains sequenced from a single sample in a study of T cell changes during pregnancy in multiple sclerosis. TCRdb's table, derived via immunoSEQ multiplex PCR, lists solely in-frame clones and lacks some. The sample has tens of thousands of clones, roughly 90% seen once; the top ten hold approximately 1.8%. The input for sequencing was peripheral blood, taken in the first trimester of pregnancy. The receptors stem from a female donor with multiple sclerosis, enrolled in a pregnancy study.

The chain employs TRBV5-5 and TRBJ2-7, with 12 bases aligning to TRBD2. Germline V CDR1 and CDR2: SGHKS, YYEKEE (reference sequence). The trim removed 4 bases at V and 2 bases at J, leaving 4 bases unmatched. The CDR3 has 15 residues. CDR3 sequence: CASSRWTSGTYEQYF. In DNA form, the CDR3 reads TGTGCCAGCAGCCGATGGACTAGCGGGACCTACGAGCAGTACTTC.

This chain's CDR3 is CASRSGLAGSYEQYF. The CDR3 DNA is TGTGCCAGCAGATCGGGACTAGCGGGTTCCTACGAGCAGTACTTC. V and J are TRBV6-5 and TRBJ2-7; TRBD2 matches 12 bases. The CDR3 runs 15 residues. Germline CDR1 MNHEY, CDR2 SVGAGI. J lost 1 base, V lost 6 bases, and 4 bases had no gene match.

V gene TRBV7-9 combines with J gene TRBJ2-2; TRBD1 matches 9 bases. Per germline, CDR1 SEHNR and CDR2 FQNEAQ (reference sequence). J lost 6 bases, V lost 4 bases, and 6 bases had no gene match. The CDR3 runs 15 residues. The CDR3 DNA sequence: TGTGCCAGCAGCTCGGGACAGGGTTTAGCCGGGGAGCTGTTTTTT. This translates into CASSSGQGLAGELFF.

The chain combines TRBV4-1 with TRBJ2-7, with TRBD1 matching over 8 bases. The length of the CDR3 is 16 residues. Germline V lookup: CDR1 MGHRA, CDR2 YSYEKL. Trimming took 2 bases from V and 1 from J; bases not matched to a gene: 7. This CDR3 reads CASSQSPDRVSYEQYF. The CDR3 DNA sequence: TGCGCCAGCAGCCAAAGTCCGGACAGGGTTTCCTACGAGCAGTACTTC.

The rearrangement links TRBV27 to TRBJ2-2, with TRBD1 matching over 8 bases. The CDR3 has 16 residues. CDR1 and CDR2 (germline): MNHEY, SMNVEV (reference sequence). V gave up 2 bases and J gave up 4 bases; unmatched junction bases: 6. The CDR3: CASSLGRGRGTGELFF. For the CDR3, the DNA is TGTGCCAGCAGTTTAGGCAGGGGGCGAGGCACCGGGGAGCTGTTTTTT.

The chain couples TRBV5-1 to TRBJ1-1; D ambiguous. The V end was cut by 3 bases, the J end by 3 bases, with 18 bases between. This CDR3 region has 16 residues. The germline gives CDR1 SGHRS, CDR2 YFSETQ. The CDR3 nucleotides are TGCGCCAGCAGCTCAGGATTGGGTTACGGCGACACTGAAGCTTTCTTT. Its translation: CASSSGLGYGDTEAFF.

The V call is TRBV11-1, the J call TRBJ2-7; the D gene is possibly TRBD1 (5 bases). The germline V gene encodes CDR1 SGHAT and CDR2 FQDESV (reference sequence). This CDR3 comprises 14 residues. With 5 bases removed from V and 0 bases from J, the gap between germline ends came to 11 bases. The CDR3 is CASSLSTGSYEQYF. CDR3 sequence (DNA): TGTGCCAGCAGCCTTAGCACAGGCTCCTACGAGCAGTACTTC. The full variable domain, its missing parts supplied by reference TRBV11-1 and TRBJ2-7, is EAEVAQSPRYKITEKSQAVAFWCDPISGHATLYWYRQILGQGPELLVQFQDESVVDDSQLPKDRFSAERLKGVDSTLKIQPAELGDSAMYLCASSLSTGSYEQYFGPGTRLTVT.

This chain links TRBV6-5 with TRBJ2-7; D is perhaps TRBD1 (6 bases). The CDR3 spans 11 residues. Trimming shortened V by 6 bases and J by 6 bases, and 9 bases separated the two germline ends. From germline, CDR1 is MNHEY and CDR2 SVGAGI. The CDR3 bases are TGTGCCAGCAGAACAGGGTCCGAGCAGTACTTC. This codes for CASRTGSEQYF.

CDR3 DNA: TGCGCCAGCAGTCCCGGGGGTAGCAATCAGCCCCAGCATTTT. Translation: CASSPGGSNQPQHF. This rearrangement joins TRBV5-1 to TRBJ1-5; perhaps TRBD1 as D (5 bases). V lost 5 bases and J 0 bases, leaving 9 bases between the germline ends. Germline V lookup: CDR1 SGHRS, CDR2 YFSETQ. This CDR3 is 14 amino acids long.

The chain couples TRBV6-6 to TRBJ2-1, with no clear D. The germline V gene encodes CDR1 MNHNY and CDR2 SVGAGI (reference sequence). The CDR3 totals 13 residues. V shed 6 bases and J shed 0 bases, with 6 bases lying between them. The DNA of the CDR3 is TGTGCCAGCAGGGGCCCCTCCTACAATGAGCAGTTCTTC. Translation: CASRGPSYNEQFF.

This rearrangement joins TRBV25-1 to TRBJ2-7, with TRBD1 identical over 9 bases. The CDR3 contains 14 residues. From germline, CDR1 is MGHDK and CDR2 SYGVNS. J was trimmed by 5 bases and V by 6 bases; bases with no gene match: 8. CDR3 in amino acids: CASREGQGSHEQYF. The CDR3 bases are TGTGCCAGCAGGGAGGGACAGGGTTCCCACGAGCAGTACTTC.

The chain uses TRBV27 and TRBJ2-5; D possibly corresponds to TRBD2 (5 bases). The CDR3 has 16 amino acids. Trimming took off 6 bases at V and 3 bases at J, with 20 bases between the two ends. CDR1 is MNHEY, CDR2 SMNVEV, per germline (reference sequence). The CDR3 loop is CASSPGFSTREETQYF. Here the CDR3 DNA reads TGTGCCAGCAGCCCGGGGTTCTCGACGAGGGAAGAGACCCAGTACTTC.

The V gene is TRBV19, the J gene TRBJ1-1; 7 bases match TRBD1. This CDR3 comprises 14 residues. CDR1 is LNHDA and CDR2 is SQIVND in the germline V gene (reference sequence). V was pared by 2 bases and J by 6 bases, with 6 bases of the junction left unmatched. This chain's CDR3 is CASSIRQGMPEAFF. The CDR3 nucleotides are TGTGCCAGTAGTATACGACAGGGAATGCCTGAAGCTTTCTTT.

The rearrangement joins TRBV4-3 to TRBJ1-5; 12 bases are a match to TRBD1. The trim removed 0 bases at V and 7 bases at J, leaving 4 bases unmatched. CDR3 length equals 16 residues. Germline lookup yields CDR1 LGHNA and CDR2 YSLEER. CDR3 in amino acids: CASSQDRGTGGQPQHF. The CDR3 DNA reads as TGCGCCAGCAGCCAAGATCGGGGGACAGGGGGCCAGCCCCAGCATTTT.

The J gene is TRBJ2-3, the V gene TRBV5-1; D unclear. V lost 3 bases, J lost 2 bases, and 4 bases lay in between. The CDR3 is 12 amino acids. CDR1 and CDR2 (germline): SGHRS, YFSETQ. CDR3 sequence: CASSYHTDTQYF. In nucleotides, the CDR3 is TGCGCCAGCAGCTATCACACAGATACGCAGTATTTT.